This TCR beta chain was captured by sequencing in a study of blood T cell repertoires in COVID-19 (TCRdb year 2020). For the wider study: Samples from collaborators originated in the United States, Italy and Spain and spanned both the acute and convalescent phases of COVID-19. The prospective study material was composed of cDNA or gDNA derived from T cells, B-cell-depleted T cells, or PBMCs. Where available, HLA class I and class II types were obtained from metadata supplied by the sample provider rather than from assay-based typing. A de-identified subject ID, COVID-19 status, age in years and sex were almost always included in the sample metadata. Deeply sampled blood TCRbeta repertoires from subjects exposed to, actively infected with, or recovered from COVID-19 were included in the dataset. Samples came from the ongoing ImmuneRACE study (first 160 participants) plus 1,254 subjects from 6 global collaborators. The repertoires were released in a freely available public database intended as a resource for research on the immune response to SARS-CoV-2.

On this clone itself: What antigen it recognizes has not been identified. Per-base quality was not reported, and no clone a single base away is much larger than it.

Per the germline V gene, MDHEN is the CDR1 and SYDVKM is the CDR2. V and J lose 5 bases and 3 bases, and a span of 5 bases separates them. The CDR3 goes from the cysteine to the phenylalanine over 11 residues. CDR3 DNA is the only sequence kept; it has 33 bases, read in frame from the first base. Whole blood was collected in K2EDTA tubes by collaborating institutions according to the institutions' own protocols. For TCRbeta analysis, collaborators shipped samples as frozen whole blood, isolated PBMCs, or DNA extracted from either of those sample types. Overall study outcomes, separate from this receptor: How much clinical and demographic metadata was included differed by source and by participant, and the metadata was provided uncurated.

TCRbeta CDR3 regions were amplified from genomic DNA by means of the immunoSEQ Assay, a bias-controlled multiplex PCR. In the original analysis: Within the assay, amplification of reference gene primers was used to estimate how many nucleated cells each sample contained. To quantify the absolute abundance of each unique TCRbeta CDR3 rearrangement, sequence reads were collapsed and filtered. For each sample, productive Simpson clonality was calculated as the square root of Simpson's diversity index over productive rearrangements. The table comes from immuneACCESS by way of TCRdb, which keeps in-frame sequences with V and J called. Part of the clones is missing from these tables; in studies checked, under half for an unresolved V gene and the rest for unknown reasons. The V and J calls and clone size come from that table; D and trimming were worked out from the DNA. For this sample there are over 65,000 clones; around 80% appear just once. The ten most abundant clones make up 9.2% of the sample.

This clonotype originated in a human donor in a cohort sampled during active COVID-19. Input material: peripheral blood. Here the chain combines TRBV28 and TRBJ2-7; the D gene remains uncertain. The nucleotide sequence reads TGTGCCAGCAGTCGTTACTACGAGCAGTACTTC. This translates into CASSRYYEQYF.